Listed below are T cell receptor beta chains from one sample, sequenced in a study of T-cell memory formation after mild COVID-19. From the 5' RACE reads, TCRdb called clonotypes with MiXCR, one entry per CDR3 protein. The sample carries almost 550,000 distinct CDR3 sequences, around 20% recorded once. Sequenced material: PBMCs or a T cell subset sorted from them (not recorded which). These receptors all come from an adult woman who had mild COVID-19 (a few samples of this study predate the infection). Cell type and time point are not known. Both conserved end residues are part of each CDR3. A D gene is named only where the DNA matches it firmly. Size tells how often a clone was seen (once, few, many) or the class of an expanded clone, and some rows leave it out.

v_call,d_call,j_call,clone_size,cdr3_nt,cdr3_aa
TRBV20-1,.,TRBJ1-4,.,TGCAGTGCTAGAGATCGAGATGAAAAACTGTTTTTT,CSARDRDEKLFF
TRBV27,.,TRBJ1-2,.,TGTGCCAGCAGTCCCCGAGCGCTTCGTAATGGCTACACCTTC,CASSPRALRNGYTF
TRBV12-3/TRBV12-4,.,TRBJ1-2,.,TGTGCCAGCAGTTCCTCGACAGCTTATGGCTACACCTTC,CASSSSTAYGYTF
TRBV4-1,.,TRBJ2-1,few,TGCGCCAGCAGCTCAGACTCTGCCTACAATGAGCAGTTCTTC,CASSSDSAYNEQFF
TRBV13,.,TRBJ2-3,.,TGTGCCAGCAGCCAAAAGTGGGGTGGCGGTTTTGAGGAGGCAGATACGCAGTATTTT,CASSQKWGGGFEEADTQYF
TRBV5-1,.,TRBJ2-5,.,TGCGCCAGCAGCTTGGCGCCGGGGGGCCTGGAGACCCAGTACTTC,CASSLAPGGLETQYF
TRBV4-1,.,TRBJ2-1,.,TGCGCCAGCAGCCAAGTAAGCAGTTTCCTCTACAATGAGCAGTTCTTC,CASSQVSSFLYNEQFF
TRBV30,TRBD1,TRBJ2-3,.,TGTGCCTGGAGTGTAGGGGACAGATTCACAGATACGCAGTATTTT,CAWSVGDRFTDTQYF
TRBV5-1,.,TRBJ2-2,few,TGCGCCAGCAGCCCCACAGTATCGAACACCGGGGAGCTGTTTTTT,CASSPTVSNTGELFF
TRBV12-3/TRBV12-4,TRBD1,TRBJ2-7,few,TGTGCCAGCAGTTTACAGGGGGACCGCTCCTACGAGCAGTACTTC,CASSLQGDRSYEQYF
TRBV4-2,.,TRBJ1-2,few,TGTGCCAGCAGCCAAATGAACAGGGACCGGGGCTACACCTTC,CASSQMNRDRGYTF
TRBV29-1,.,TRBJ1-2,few,TGCAGCGTTGACGGCGGAAAAGGGTCCGGCTACACCTTC,CSVDGGKGSGYTF
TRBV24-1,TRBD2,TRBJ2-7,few,TGTGCCACCGGTAGTTCGACTAGCGGGCCTCCCTACGAGCAGTACTTC,CATGSSTSGPPYEQYF
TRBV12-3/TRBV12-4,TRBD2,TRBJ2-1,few,TGTGCCAGCAAACTTCCTCTAGCGGGGGCTCACAATGAGCAGTTCTTC,CASKLPLAGAHNEQFF
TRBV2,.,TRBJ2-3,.,TGTGCCAGCAGAGGGGTTTCTGTCGGCACAGATACGCAGTATTTT,CASRGVSVGTDTQYF
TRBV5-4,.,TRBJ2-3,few,TGTGCCAGCAGCTTCACGGTGGTCAGAACCACAGATACGCAGTATTTT,CASSFTVVRTTDTQYF
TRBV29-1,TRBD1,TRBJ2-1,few,TGCAGCGTTGAGAACAGGGGGCAGTTCTTC,CSVENRGQFF
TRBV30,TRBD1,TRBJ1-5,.,TGTGCCTGGAGTGCCTCGCGGGACAGGGTTAATCAGCCCCAGCATTTT,CAWSASRDRVNQPQHF
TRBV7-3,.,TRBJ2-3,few,TGTGCCAGCACATCGGGGGTCCTCAGCACAGATACGCAGTATTTT,CASTSGVLSTDTQYF
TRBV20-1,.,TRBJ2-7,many,TGCAGTCCAAAACAGGGTAACGAGCAGTACTTC,CSPKQGNEQYF
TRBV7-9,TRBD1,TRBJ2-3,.,TGTGCCAGCAGGGGACAGTCCCTGGTTACGCAGTATTTT,CASRGQSLVTQYF
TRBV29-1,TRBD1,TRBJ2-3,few,TGCAGCGTCACCGGGACAGGGGGCACAGATACGCAGTATTTT,CSVTGTGGTDTQYF
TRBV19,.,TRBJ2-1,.,TGTGCCAGTAGTAAATTTGGGGACGGAGACAATGAGCAGTTCTTC,CASSKFGDGDNEQFF
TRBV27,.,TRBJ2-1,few,TGTGCCAGCTACCAATCTAGCTCCTACAATGAGCAGTTCTTC,CASYQSSSYNEQFF
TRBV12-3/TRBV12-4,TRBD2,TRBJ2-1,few,TGTGCCAGCATTCTAGCGGGGCGAAACAATGAGCAGTTCTTC,CASILAGRNNEQFF
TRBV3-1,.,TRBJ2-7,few,TGTGCCAGCAGCCAAGATTTCGGGGCGCGATTACGAGAGCAGTACTTC,CASSQDFGARLREQYF
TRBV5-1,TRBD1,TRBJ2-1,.,TGCGCCAGCAGCTTGGCCGTAGGACAGGGGTTCAATGAGCAGTTCTTC,CASSLAVGQGFNEQFF
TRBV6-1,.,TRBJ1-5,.,TGTGCCAGCAGTGGACTCCGGGTCAGTAATCAGCCCCAGCATTTT,CASSGLRVSNQPQHF
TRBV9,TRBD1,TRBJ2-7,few,TGTGCCAGCAGCGTAGCTAGGGGGCTGAGTGACGAGCAGTACTTC,CASSVARGLSDEQYF
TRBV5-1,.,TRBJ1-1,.,TGCGCCAGCAGCTTAGGACCCGAAAGCACTGAAGCTTTCTTT,CASSLGPESTEAFF
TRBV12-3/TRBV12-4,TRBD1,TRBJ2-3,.,TGTGCCAGCAGTTCCTCCGCTCCCCGGACAGGGGGCGAAGATACGCAGTATTTT,CASSSSAPRTGGEDTQYF
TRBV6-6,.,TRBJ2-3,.,TGTGCCAGCAGTTATAAACCGGGATTCACAGATACGCAGTATTTT,CASSYKPGFTDTQYF
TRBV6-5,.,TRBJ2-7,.,TGTGCCAGCAGTACCCCCCCGGACGAGCAGTACTTC,CASSTPPDEQYF
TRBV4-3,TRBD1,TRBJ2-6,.,TGCGCCAGCAGCCATCACGACCCAGGACAGGTGCTCTCTGGGGCCAACGTCCTGACTTTC,CASSHHDPGQVLSGANVLTF
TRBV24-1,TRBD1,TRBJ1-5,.,TGTGCCACCAGCAACTCCGGGACAGGGGGCGTGGGCAATCAGCCCCAGCATTTT,CATSNSGTGGVGNQPQHF
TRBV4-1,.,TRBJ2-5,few,TGCGCCAGCAGCCTGGTGACTCAGGAGGAAGAGACCCAGTACTTC,CASSLVTQEEETQYF
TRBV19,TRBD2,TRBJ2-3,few,TGTGCCAGTAGCCATAGGCCCACCGGGACTAGCGGCGATACGCAGTATTTT,CASSHRPTGTSGDTQYF
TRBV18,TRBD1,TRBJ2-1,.,TGTGCCAGCTCACTCGGGACAGGGGGCCTAAATGAGCAGTTCTTC,CASSLGTGGLNEQFF
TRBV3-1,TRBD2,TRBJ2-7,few,TGTGCAGTAGCGGGAGGATCGGACGAGCAGTACTTC,CAVAGGSDEQYF
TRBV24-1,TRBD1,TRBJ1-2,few,TGTGCCACCAGTGAACCCGGGACAGGGGACCTGTTAGGTGGCTACACCTTC,CATSEPGTGDLLGGYTF
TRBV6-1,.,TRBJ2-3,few,TGTGCCAGCAGTGAAGTTTCTGGGGCAGGGAGCACAGATACGCAGTATTTT,CASSEVSGAGSTDTQYF
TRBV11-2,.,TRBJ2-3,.,TGTGCCAGCAAGAGCTTGAGCGGCCGCACAGATACGCAGTATTTT,CASKSLSGRTDTQYF
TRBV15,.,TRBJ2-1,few,TGTGCCACCAGCAGTCTAAGCAATGAGCAGTTCTTC,CATSSLSNEQFF
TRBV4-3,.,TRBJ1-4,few,TGCGCCAGCAGCCGGACCAACGAAAAACTGTTTTTT,CASSRTNEKLFF
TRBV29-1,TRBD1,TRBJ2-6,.,TGCAGCGTACGACAGGGTCTACGCTCCTCTGGGGCCAACGTCCTGACTTTC,CSVRQGLRSSGANVLTF
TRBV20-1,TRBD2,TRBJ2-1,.,TGCAGTGCGGAACCGACTAGCGGGCCTTCCTACAATGAGCAGTTCTTC,CSAEPTSGPSYNEQFF
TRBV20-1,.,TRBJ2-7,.,TGCAGTGCTAGACAGGTCTTCTACGAGCAGTACTTC,CSARQVFYEQYF
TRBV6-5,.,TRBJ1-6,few,TGTGCCAGCAGACCGACTTTCGCTCAGACAAGTTCACCCCTCCACTTT,CASRPTFAQTSSPLHF
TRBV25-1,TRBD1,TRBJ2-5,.,TGTGCCAGCAGTGAATGGACAGGAAGGAGTCAAGAGCCCCAGTACTTC,CASSEWTGRSQEPQYF
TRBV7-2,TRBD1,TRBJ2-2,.,TGTGCCAGCAGCACGGACAGGGGAGTGCTGTTTTTT,CASSTDRGVLFF
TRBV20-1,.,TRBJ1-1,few,TGCAGTGCTAGATCCCCTTTTTACAGCGAGGTGATGAACACTGAAGCTTTCTTT,CSARSPFYSEVMNTEAFF
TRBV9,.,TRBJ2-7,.,TGTGCCAGCAGCCGTCAATGGGACACCTCCTACGAGCAGTACTTC,CASSRQWDTSYEQYF